The source of this TCR beta chain is a study of CD8 T cells in Susac syndrome. A quantity of about 0.5 to 1 ug RNA underwent reverse transcription using random hexamers. TCRdb passed the immunoSEQ multiplex PCR reads through MiXCR, listing each CDR3 protein once. The sample records almost 450,000 distinct CDR3 sequences, approximately 85% being singletons. The study sequenced TCR beta in blood CD8+ and CD4+ T cells. This TCR was sampled from a human donor with multiple sclerosis. Sequencing used CD8+ T cells from PBMCs.

The CDR3 bases are TGTGCCAGCAGTGAACCCCGGGACGCTGCCTACGAGCAGTACTTC. Translated: CASSEPRDAAYEQYF. The chain carries TRBV6-1 and TRBJ2-7; either TRBD1 or TRBD2 may fit D (5 bases each). From germline, CDR1 is MNHNS and CDR2 SASEGT. Trimming shortened V by 2 bases and J by 2 bases, and 13 bases separated the two germline ends. CDR3 length: 15 amino acids.